This record concerns one TCR beta chain sequence. Its antigen is not identified. Germline assignment: CDR1 SNHLY and CDR2 FYNNEI. Trimming at V came to 6 bases and at J to 5 bases, leaving 6 bases not matched to a gene. The CDR3 sequence is 13 residues long. Some clones are missing from TCRdb's copy, which holds only in-frame ones; the method was immunoSEQ multiplex PCR. The top ten hold approximately 1.5% of the sample, which has 850,000 to 1,200,000 clones, roughly 80% seen once. The split of CD4+ cells yielded CD45RA+ naive and CD45RA-negative memory subsets. The data belong to a study of shared clonotypes between healthy human individuals. Overall study findings and caveats: Estimated clonotype richness was generally higher in naive than memory subsets.

The clonotype originates from a man between 18 and 35 years old in good health. Material for sequencing was memory CD4+ T cells sorted from blood. Subset given: CD45RA-negative fraction. V usage is TRBV2 and J usage is TRBJ2-7; 8 nucleotides match TRBD1. CDR3 DNA sequence: TGTGCCAGCAGCGTCGACAGGGGCGACGAGCAGTACTTC. Translation: CASSVDRGDEQYF.